This T cell receptor (beta chain) was obtained from a study of shared clonotypes between healthy human individuals. Regarding the study as a whole: In having few donors, the study represented limited genetic and exposure-history diversity.

Donors included only healthy HIV-negative adults lacking recent acute infections or vaccinations. Per the original methods: Junction-only sequences produced by ImmunoSEQ had no quality scores, so filtering differed. The data were produced by immunoSEQ multiplex PCR, yet TCRdb's version contains in-frame clones alone and is incomplete. The V and J calls and clone size come from that table; D and trimming were worked out from the DNA. The sample holds fewer than 1.8 million clones, less than 99% seen once. The CDR3 is 17 amino acids. J lost 6 bases, V lost 0 bases, and 10 bases had no gene match. Germline V CDR1 and CDR2: SGDLS, YYNGEE. Points on this clone: Its antigen remains unknown.

The sequence derives from a man aged 25-40 years in good health. The sample comprised naive CD4+ T cells sorted from blood. The subset denotes: CD45RA+ positively selected. This chain uses TRBV9 with TRBJ2-2; 8 bases agree with TRBD1. The CDR3 sequence is CASSVASTPGGPGELFF. DNA for the CDR3: TGTGCCAGCAGCGTAGCTTCCACGCCAGGGGGCCCCGGGGAGCTGTTTTTT.